This T cell receptor beta chain derives from a study of response to subunit inactivated influenza vaccine. Turning to this clonotype: Its specificity is unknown.

Overall study results and limits: There was a suggestion from the authors that each seasonal influenza vaccination recruits few new T cells.

TCRdb passed the RT-PCR reads through MiXCR, listing each CDR3 protein once. The sample lists 700,000 to 900,000 distinct CDR3 sequences, 21% seen once, with 9.5% to 13% in the top ten. The sequences come from PBMCs from blood, collected roughly 5 days after vaccination. The sequence came from a man in his fifties or sixties who received an inactivated influenza vaccine.

The CDR3 nucleotides read TGCAGTGCTAAACAGGGTGGTGAAAAACTGTTTTTT. Translating gives CSAKQGGEKLFF. This chain links TRBV20-1 with TRBJ1-4; maybe TRBD1 (6 bases). CDR1 DFQATT and CDR2 SNEGSKA come from the germline V gene (reference sequence). CDR3 length: 12 residues. Between the trimmed V and J ends, which lost 4 bases and 7 bases, there was a span of 10 bases.